These 26 T cell receptor beta chains were sequenced from one sample in a study of shared clonotypes between healthy human individuals (dated by TCRdb to between 2020 and 2021). Library construction relied on the immunoSEQ multiplex PCR assay. The table comes from immuneACCESS by way of TCRdb, which keeps in-frame sequences with V and J called. Part of the clones is missing from these tables; in studies checked, under half for an unresolved V gene and the rest for unknown reasons. The sample includes around 650,000 clones, with roughly 96% observed a single time. The ten largest clones take up approximately 0.12% of the sample. CD8 naive samples consisted of CD45RO-negative cells that were positively selected for CCR7, yielding a CD45RA+CCR7+ population without TemRA cells. Sequences were obtained from naive CD8+ T cells sorted from blood. The sample's cell subset or site, from its label and the paper: CD45RA+CCR7+. The source of these receptors is a woman aged 30 to 39 in good health.

The chain couples TRBV7-8 to TRBJ2-5; the D gene is possibly TRBD2 (5 bases). The end of the DNA fits TRBJ2-7 better, so the J call may be wrong. The germline V gene encodes CDR1 SGHVS and CDR2 FQNEAQ. The CDR3 extends over 14 amino acids. This CDR3 is CASSLKADSYEQYF. CDR3 in DNA: TGTGCCAGCAGCTTAAAAGCGGACTCCTACGAGCAGTACTTC.

V is TRBV28 and J is TRBJ1-5; D is unresolved. The ends were cut back, 3 bases at V and 5 bases at J, with 11 bases in the middle. The CDR3 sequence is 14 residues long. CDR1 and CDR2 from the germline V gene are MDHEN and SYDVKM. The CDR3 sequence is CASSLVSNYQPQHF. The DNA for the CDR3 is TGTGCCAGCAGTTTGGTCAGCAACTATCAGCCCCAGCATTTT.

This chain uses TRBV19 with TRBJ2-2, with a weak D call TRBD2 (5 bases). Germline assignment: CDR1 LNHDA and CDR2 SQIVND (reference sequence). V was cut by 7 bases and J by 3 bases, with 12 bases left in between. The CDR3 is 14 residues long. The chain's CDR3 is CASTLLGDTGELFF. DNA for the CDR3: TGTGCCAGTACCCTACTGGGAGACACCGGGGAGCTGTTTTTT.

J is TRBJ2-5 and V is TRBV28; D perhaps matches TRBD2 (6 bases). The ends were cut back, 6 bases at V and 9 bases at J, with 17 bases in the middle. Germline-derived CDR1 and CDR2 are MDHEN and SYDVKM. This CDR3 contains 13 residues. The CDR3 spells CASSPDGPGAQYF. As DNA, the CDR3 is TGTGCCAGCAGCCCCGACGGTCCGGGAGCCCAGTACTTC.

The chain has TRBV2 and TRBJ2-5; TRBD1 might be the D (6 bases). CDR3 length equals 14 residues. V was trimmed by 6 bases and J by 1 base, leaving 12 bases between them. The germline V gene has CDR1 SNHLY and CDR2 FYNNEI. The chain's CDR3 is CASSQDSTQETQYF. CDR3 in DNA: TGTGCCAGCAGCCAGGACAGCACCCAAGAGACCCAGTACTTC.

DNA of the CDR3: TGTGCCAGCACAGGGGGCTTCTACAATGAGCAGTTCTTC. It codes for CASTGGFYNEQFF. The chain joins TRBV25-1 to TRBJ2-1; 8 bases are shared with TRBD1. Germline V gene sequence: CDR1 MGHDK, CDR2 SYGVNS. V shed 7 bases, J shed 3 bases, and the junction held 2 bases outside the gene matches. The CDR3 runs 13 residues.

About this clone: Other DNA sequences in the sample encode the same CDR3. The genes are TRBV19 and TRBJ2-3; 7 bases align to TRBD2. The germline V gene has CDR1 LNHDA and CDR2 SQIVND (reference sequence). This CDR3 comprises 16 residues. J was trimmed by 0 bases and V by 1 base; bases with no gene match: 4. The CDR3 region has the DNA TGTGCCAGTAGTATAGGCCTAGCGGTGAGCACAGATACGCAGTATTTT. It yields the protein CASSIGLAVSTDTQYF.

The V call is TRBV27, the J call TRBJ2-1; D perhaps matches TRBD1 (6 bases). Looked up from germline, CDR1 is MNHEY and CDR2 is SMNVEV (reference sequence). The CDR3 covers 13 residues. The V and J ends lost 6 bases and 7 bases respectively, with 13 bases between them. The CDR3, as DNA: TGTGCCAGCAGCTTTAATACAGGGAATGAGCAGTTCTTC. Encoded protein: CASSFNTGNEQFF.

The chain combines TRBV9 with TRBJ1-2; no reliable D call. There are 11 residues in the CDR3. Germline V CDR1 and CDR2: SGDLS, YYNGEE. Trimming cost V 4 bases and J 7 bases, with 8 bases left between them. DNA of the CDR3: TGTGCCAGCAGCAGGGCAGCTGGCTACACCTTC. Translated, it gives CASSRAAGYTF.

In this sample, this clone turned up once. The chain links TRBV28 to TRBJ2-1; no definite D call. Trimming left V 6 bases short and J 4 bases short, with 13 bases between. The CDR3 sequence is 14 residues long. Per germline, CDR1 MDHEN and CDR2 SYDVKM. This CDR3 is CASRAQGRYNEQFF. The CDR3 nucleotides are TGTGCCAGCAGGGCCCAAGGTCGGTACAATGAGCAGTTCTTC.

The chain has TRBV5-4 and TRBJ2-3; 9 bases match TRBD2. The CDR3 is made up of 17 amino acids. With V trimmed by 4 bases and J by 2 bases, 11 bases remained unmatched. Germline V CDR1 and CDR2: SGHNT, YYREEE (reference sequence). The CDR3 region is CASSPIGVAGATDTQYF. The DNA for the CDR3 is TGTGCCAGCAGCCCGATTGGGGTAGCGGGAGCCACAGATACGCAGTATTTT.

The chain couples TRBV28 to TRBJ1-2, with D perhaps TRBD1 (5 bases). CDR1 and CDR2 (germline): MDHEN, SYDVKM. Trimming removed 3 bases at V and 8 bases at J, with 13 bases between. CDR3 length: 13 amino acids. CDR3 in DNA: TGTGCCAGCAGTTTGAGTCAGGGCGGCGGCTACACCTTC. Translated: CASSLSQGGGYTF.

The gene calls are TRBV7-2 and TRBJ1-2; 7 positions agree with TRBD1. CDR3 length: 18 amino acids. Germline V gives CDR1 SGHTA, CDR2 FQGNSA. Trimming removed 4 bases from V and 5 bases from J; junction bases left unmatched: 19. CDR3 nucleotides: TGTGCCAGCAGCTCAACCGGGACAGCTTATCTCACCCTTTATGGCTACACCTTC. It encodes CASSSTGTAYLTLYGYTF.

The CDR3 coding sequence is TGTGCCAGCAGCCAAGCCGGGACTAGCACAACGGACGAGCAGTACTTC. This codes for CASSQAGTSTTDEQYF. This chain joins TRBV7-9 and TRBJ2-7; 9 bases are a match to TRBD2. Losses at the gene ends were 5 bases for V and 5 bases for J; bases not matched to a gene: 13. CDR1 is SEHNR and CDR2 is FQNEAQ in the germline V gene (reference sequence). The CDR3 has 16 residues. The full variable domain, with the rest looked up from reference TRBV7-9 and TRBJ2-7, is DTGVSQNPRHKITKRGQNVTFRCDPISEHNRLYWYRQTLGQGPEFLTYFQNEAQLEKSRLLSDRFSAERPKGSFSTLEIQRTEQGDSAMYLCASSQAGTSTTDEQYFGPGTRLTVT.

V usage is TRBV7-9 and J usage is TRBJ2-5, with D perhaps assigned TRBD1 or TRBD2 (5 bases each). Trimming stripped 5 bases from V and 5 bases from J, with 12 bases between. Germline loops: CDR1 SEHNR, CDR2 FQNEAQ (reference sequence). The CDR3 sequence is 13 residues long. CDR3 amino acids: CASSAGWGETQYF. The CDR3, as DNA: TGTGCCAGCAGCGCAGGTTGGGGGGAGACCCAGTACTTC. Using reference TRBV7-9 and TRBJ2-5 for the parts outside the CDR3, the full variable domain is DTGVSQNPRHKITKRGQNVTFRCDPISEHNRLYWYRQTLGQGPEFLTYFQNEAQLEKSRLLSDRFSAERPKGSFSTLEIQRTEQGDSAMYLCASSAGWGETQYFGPGTRLLVL.

The chain uses TRBV11-2 and TRBJ1-2; no definite D call. Trimming took off 5 bases at V and 4 bases at J, with 17 bases between the two ends. Germline lookup yields CDR1 SGHAT and CDR2 FQNNGV. The CDR3 runs to 15 residues. CDR3 in amino acids: CASSLSIGPIYGYTF. CDR3 coding DNA: TGTGCCAGCAGCCTCTCCATAGGGCCGATCTATGGCTACACCTTC.

The chain employs TRBV27 and TRBJ2-7, with a tentative D call TRBD2 (6 bases). Trimming cost V 6 bases and J 5 bases, with 17 bases left between them. Germline V lookup: CDR1 MNHEY, CDR2 SMNVEV (reference sequence). CDR3 size: 14 residues. DNA for the CDR3: TGTGCCAGCAGCCCTCTGAGGCGGGAAAACGAGCAGTACTTC. As protein: CASSPLRRENEQYF.

This clone came up once. This chain connects TRBV6-5 to TRBJ1-1; D remains unclear. Germline V gives CDR1 MNHEY, CDR2 SVGAGI. This CDR3 region has 14 residues. Between the trimmed V and J ends, which lost 3 bases and 4 bases, there was a span of 12 bases. The CDR3 reads CASSYPGVGTEAFF. As DNA, the CDR3 is TGTGCCAGCAGTTATCCCGGGGTCGGCACTGAAGCTTTCTTT.

The chain uses TRBV9 and TRBJ2-1, with TRBD2 matching over 9 bases. The J segment lost 9 bases and the V segment lost 3 bases, leaving 4 bases of the junction unmatched. The germline V gene encodes CDR1 SGDLS and CDR2 YYNGEE. The CDR3 has 13 residues. The CDR3 nucleotides are TGTGCCAGCAGCGCGGCGGGGGGGCGTGAGCAGTTCTTC. This sequence encodes CASSAAGGREQFF.

CDR3 in DNA: TGTGCCAGCAGCGTAGTTAGCGGGAGCCAAGAGACCCAGTACTTC. It yields the protein CASSVVSGSQETQYF. The V call is TRBV9, the J call TRBJ2-5; TRBD2 matches at 9 bases. Germline-derived CDR1 and CDR2 are SGDLS and YYNGEE. The CDR3 sequence is 15 residues long. J gave up 1 base and V 0 bases, and 1 base lay outside the gene matches.

The rearrangement joins TRBV4-1 to TRBJ1-4; TRBD1 aligns across 7 bases. There are 16 residues in the CDR3. Germline CDR1 MGHRA, CDR2 YSYEKL. V was clipped by 0 bases and J by 8 bases; unmatched bases: 9. The CDR3 nucleotides are TGCGCCAGCAGCCAAGAAAGGGGGCAGGGTGGAGAAAAACTGTTTTTT. As protein: CASSQERGQGGEKLFF.

As to this clone: One junction end does not reproduce the germline sequence, and a read error may be involved. V gene TRBV27 combines with J gene TRBJ2-7; 9 bases fit TRBD1. Germline CDR1 MNHEY, CDR2 SMNVEV (reference sequence). The CDR3 has 16 residues. The CDR3 protein is CASSLSSGTGSSEQYF. The CDR3 nucleotides read TGTGCCAGCAGCCTTTCTTCCGGGACAGGGTCCTCCGAGCAGTACTTC.

This clone was recorded once. The chain employs TRBV27 and TRBJ2-7; 8 bases match TRBD1. The trim removed 8 bases at V and 1 base at J, leaving 10 bases unmatched. CDR1 and CDR2 from the germline V gene are MNHEY and SMNVEV (reference sequence). CDR3 length: 15 residues. CDR3 amino acids: CASAFGGTGSYEQYF. In nucleotides, the CDR3 is TGTGCCAGCGCTTTCGGCGGGACAGGTTCCTACGAGCAGTACTTC.

This clone was seen just once. The chain recombines TRBV28 with TRBJ2-7; 9 bases are shared with TRBD1. The V and J ends lost 5 bases and 0 bases, in that order; junction bases with no gene match: 11. The CDR3 sequence is 17 residues long. Per germline, CDR1 MDHEN and CDR2 SYDVKM. CDR3 residues: CASSRDRGAWNSYEQYF. Here the CDR3 DNA reads TGTGCCAGCAGTCGTGACAGGGGGGCCTGGAACTCCTACGAGCAGTACTTC.

J is TRBJ2-2 and V is TRBV19; D is undetermined. V lost 5 bases and J lost 6, with 13 bases in between. CDR1 LNHDA and CDR2 SQIVND come from the germline V gene (reference sequence). The CDR3 is made up of 14 amino acids. As DNA, the CDR3 is TGTGCCAGTAGTGCCTGGTCCGAGGCCGGGGAGCTGTTTTTT. Its translation: CASSAWSEAGELFF.

For the CDR3, the DNA is TGTGCCAGCAGTTTAGTAGAGACAGATACGCAGTATTTT. It encodes CASSLVETDTQYF. The rearrangement joins TRBV27 to TRBJ2-3; D unclear. V was trimmed by 2 bases and J by 3 bases, leaving 6 bases between them. The CDR3 has 13 amino acids. Germline V CDR1 and CDR2: MNHEY, SMNVEV (reference sequence).